The 26 T cell receptor beta chains in this list originate from one sample, sequenced in a study of early T cells in non-severe SARS-CoV-2 infection. TCRdb ran MiXCR on the 5' RACE reads and lists one entry per CDR3 protein. The sample contains some 98,000 distinct CDR3 sequences, approximately 15% of which appear only once. Sequencing was carried out using whole blood. These receptors all stem from an adult who was a healthcare worker with PCR-confirmed SARS-CoV-2 infection or an uninfected control (not recorded which).

The genes are TRBV6-1 and TRBJ1-1; D remains unclear. Per germline, CDR1 MNHNS and CDR2 SASEGT. This CDR3 is 14 amino acids long. Between the trimmed V and J ends, which lost 4 bases and 4 bases, there was a span of 13 bases. CDR3 sequence (DNA): TGTGCCAGCAGTGTGGCCCCCGAGGGCACTGAAGCTTTCTTT. Protein product: CASSVAPEGTEAFF.

CDR3 DNA: TGTGCCAGCACGGTTGGAGGGGGCACCGGGGAGCTGTTTTTT. It specifies CASTVGGGTGELFF. This rearrangement joins TRBV6-1 to TRBJ2-2; the D gene could be TRBD1 or TRBD2 (6 bases each). The CDR3 is 14 residues long. The germline V gene has CDR1 MNHNS and CDR2 SASEGT. The germline V and J ends were trimmed by 7 bases and 4 bases, with 13 bases remaining between them.

This clonotype was recorded many times. The chain couples TRBV7-9 to TRBJ2-1; TRBD2 agrees at 11 bases. This CDR3 contains 15 residues. CDR1 SEHNR and CDR2 FQNEAQ come from the germline V gene (reference sequence). V lost 4 bases and J lost 9; bases outside the gene matches: 8. CDR3 nucleotide sequence: TGTGCCAGCAGCTCACTAGCGGGGGTGAACAGTGAGCAGTTCTTC. Protein product: CASSSLAGVNSEQFF.

The V and J genes are TRBV7-8 and TRBJ2-5; either TRBD1 or TRBD2 may supply D (5 bases each). V lost 5 bases and J lost 2, with 15 bases in between. CDR1 and CDR2 from the germline V gene are SGHVS and FQNEAQ. CDR3 size: 15 residues. The CDR3: CASSPQRGVQETQYF. Written as DNA, the CDR3 is TGTGCCAGCAGCCCTCAGAGGGGAGTACAAGAGACCCAGTACTTC.

The J gene is TRBJ2-7, the V gene TRBV11-2; 8 positions match TRBD2. J lost 4 bases, V lost 6 bases, and 11 bases had no gene match. From germline, CDR1 is SGHAT and CDR2 FQNNGV. CDR3 size: 15 residues. The DNA of the CDR3 is TGTGCCAGCAGTAAAGAGCGGGGGCCCCGGTACGAGCAGTACTTC. Its translation is CASSKERGPRYEQYF.

This sequence joins TRBV7-9 and TRBJ2-1; 7 bases match TRBD2. Germline CDR1 and CDR2: SEHNR and FQNEAQ (reference sequence). V was pared by 3 bases and J by 8 bases, with 10 bases of the junction left unmatched. The CDR3 length is 15 residues. The CDR3 nucleotides read TGTGCCAGCAGCTTGATAGTCGGGGGGATGGATGAGCAGTTCTTC. Protein product: CASSLIVGGMDEQFF. Full variable domain (rest looked up from reference TRBV7-9 and TRBJ2-1): DTGVSQNPRHKITKRGQNVTFRCDPISEHNRLYWYRQTLGQGPEFLTYFQNEAQLEKSRLLSDRFSAERPKGSFSTLEIQRTEQGDSAMYLCASSLIVGGMDEQFFGPGTRLTVL.

This clonotype was recorded a few times. The chain uses TRBV2 and TRBJ2-3, with a possible D match to TRBD1 (5 bases). The germline V gene encodes CDR1 SNHLY and CDR2 FYNNEI. The CDR3 spans 13 residues. Trimming cost V 6 bases and J 2 bases, with 9 bases left between them. CDR3 sequence: CASRVTDTDTQYF. The CDR3, as DNA: TGTGCCAGCAGGGTGACAGACACAGATACGCAGTATTTT.

The V and J genes are TRBV5-1 and TRBJ2-4, with D possibly being TRBD1 or TRBD2 (5 bases each). The V gene's germline CDR1 is SGHRS and CDR2 YFSETQ. V was trimmed by 4 bases and J by 0 bases, leaving 20 bases between them. The CDR3 runs 18 residues. CDR3 sequence reads: CASSRQTGPLPAKNIQYF. CDR3 in DNA: TGCGCCAGCAGCCGACAGACGGGACCCCTACCAGCCAAAAACATTCAGTACTTC. Complete variable domain (other parts from reference TRBV5-1 and TRBJ2-4): KAGVTQTPRYLIKTRGQQVTLSCSPISGHRSVSWYQQTPGQGLQFLFEYFSETQRNKGNFPGRFSGRQFSNSRSEMNVSTLELGDSALYLCASSRQTGPLPAKNIQYFGAGTRLSVL.

The table lists this clonotype with a few counts. The gene calls are TRBV7-2 and TRBJ2-1; D might be TRBD1 or TRBD2, each matching 6 bases. V lost 5 bases, J lost 4 bases, and 18 bases lay in between. Germline V gene sequence: CDR1 SGHTA, CDR2 FQGNSA. The CDR3 has 16 residues. This CDR3 reads CASSPPSGGQYNEQFF. The DNA of the CDR3 is TGTGCCAGCAGCCCTCCCTCCGGGGGCCAGTACAATGAGCAGTTCTTC. The full variable domain, its missing parts supplied by reference TRBV7-2 and TRBJ2-1, is GAGVSQSPSNKVTEKGKDVELRCDPISGHTALYWYRQSLGQGLEFLIYFQGNSAPDKSGLPSDRFSAERTGGSVSTLTIQRTQQEDSAVYLCASSPPSGGQYNEQFFGPGTRLTVL.

A few counts support this clonotype. V usage is TRBV7-9 and J usage is TRBJ2-3, with D possibly being TRBD1 (5 bases). With 5 bases removed from V and 2 bases from J, the gap between germline ends came to 17 bases. The CDR3 is 16 residues long. The V gene's germline CDR1 is SEHNR and CDR2 FQNEAQ (reference sequence). CDR3 sequence (DNA): TGTGCCAGCAGCCTACAGGTTGGGCTTCACACAGATACGCAGTATTTT. It specifies CASSLQVGLHTDTQYF. Full variable domain (missing parts from reference TRBV7-9 and TRBJ2-3): DTGVSQNPRHKITKRGQNVTFRCDPISEHNRLYWYRQTLGQGPEFLTYFQNEAQLEKSRLLSDRFSAERPKGSFSTLEIQRTEQGDSAMYLCASSLQVGLHTDTQYFGPGTRLTVL.

V gene TRBV4-3 combines with J gene TRBJ2-7; 10 bases agree with TRBD1. This CDR3 is 15 amino acids long. The junction had 4 bases not matched to a gene; V was cut back by 1 base and J by 4 bases. In germline, CDR1 is LGHNA, CDR2 YSLEER. The CDR3 reads CASSQASGQGYEQYF. The CDR3 DNA sequence: TGCGCCAGCAGCCAAGCCTCGGGACAGGGGTACGAGCAGTACTTC.

In its sample, this clonotype was seen many times. The genes are TRBV7-2 and TRBJ2-5; the D is unclear. The CDR3 runs 11 residues. Germline CDR1 is SGHTA and CDR2 is FQGNSA. Trimming stripped 1 base from V and 6 bases from J, with 3 bases between. In DNA, the CDR3 is TGTGCCAGCAGCTTAGGACAGACCCAGTACTTC. Its translation is CASSLGQTQYF.

The chain links TRBV6-2 or TRBV6-3 to TRBJ2-3; 7 bases are shared with TRBD2. Unmatched junction bases numbered 11, after V lost 6 bases and J lost 2 bases. This CDR3 has 16 residues. Germline V lookup: CDR1 MNHEY, CDR2 SVGEGT. In nucleotides, the CDR3 is TGTGCCAGCAGGCGTGAACTAGGACTAGTCACAGATACGCAGTATTTT. Translating it yields CASRRELGLVTDTQYF.

The chain joins TRBV5-8 to TRBJ1-1; D call uncertain. CDR1 and CDR2 (germline): SGHTS, YDEGEE. Trimming stripped 2 bases from V and 0 bases from J, with 8 bases between. The CDR3 covers 14 residues. CDR3 DNA: TGTGCCAGCAGCTTTCCCGTTTTGAACACTGAAGCTTTCTTT. Protein sequence: CASSFPVLNTEAFF. Full variable domain (rest looked up from reference TRBV5-8 and TRBJ1-1): EAGVTQSPTHLIKTRGQQATLRCSPISGHTSVYWYQQALGLGLQFLLWYDEGEERNRGNFPPRFSGRQFPNYSSELNVNALELEDSALYLCASSFPVLNTEAFFGQGTRLTVV.

This chain uses TRBV28 with TRBJ1-3; D is ambiguous. The germline V gene encodes CDR1 MDHEN and CDR2 SYDVKM. V was cut by 5 bases and J by 4 bases, with 15 bases left in between. The CDR3 length is 15 residues. The CDR3 loop reads CASSPWAAAGNTIYF. CDR3 sequence (DNA): TGTGCCAGCAGTCCCTGGGCAGCCGCGGGAAACACCATATATTTT. Combining the CDR3 with reference TRBV28 and TRBJ1-3 gives the whole variable domain DVKVTQSSRYLVKRTGEKVFLECVQDMDHENMFWYRQDPGLGLRLIYFSYDVKMKEKGDIPEGYSVSREKKERFSLILESASTNQTSMYLCASSPWAAAGNTIYFGEGSWLTVV.

This clonotype was seen a handful of times. The chain joins TRBV5-4 to TRBJ2-7; TRBD1 aligns across 7 bases. The CDR3 extends over 14 amino acids. V lost 2 bases and J lost 5; bases outside the gene matches: 7. From germline, CDR1 is SGHNT and CDR2 YYREEE (reference sequence). Here the CDR3 reads CASSLETGPHEQYF. The CDR3, as DNA: TGTGCCAGCAGCTTAGAGACAGGGCCCCACGAGCAGTACTTC.

This clonotype was seen only a few times. The chain couples TRBV20-1 to TRBJ1-5, with 7 bases that match TRBD1. Germline lookup yields CDR1 DFQATT and CDR2 SNEGSKA (reference sequence). The trim removed 6 bases at V and 5 bases at J, leaving 13 bases unmatched. The CDR3 sequence is 15 residues long. CDR3 nucleotide sequence: TGCAGTGCGTCACCCGGGACAGCCCATTATCAGCCCCAGCATTTT. This translates into CSASPGTAHYQPQHF.

This chain uses TRBV7-9 with TRBJ2-1; 9 bases map to TRBD2. The CDR3 is made up of 16 amino acids. Germline CDR1 is SEHNR and CDR2 is FQNEAQ (reference sequence). The J segment lost 7 bases and the V segment lost 5 bases, leaving 12 bases of the junction unmatched. CDR3 amino acids: CASSAPRSGGFNEQFF. CDR3 nucleotide sequence: TGTGCCAGCAGCGCCCCCAGGAGCGGGGGGTTTAATGAGCAGTTCTTC.

A few counts support this clonotype. The chain recombines TRBV13 with TRBJ2-7; 7 nucleotides match TRBD1. The CDR3 has 14 residues. Germline assignment: CDR1 PRHDT and CDR2 FYEKMQ (reference sequence). The V gene end was trimmed by 1 base and the J gene end by 6 bases; junction bases not matched to a gene: 6. CDR3 amino acids: CASSLVAGGGEQYF. The CDR3 region has the DNA TGTGCCAGCAGCTTAGTTGCAGGGGGTGGCGAGCAGTACTTC.

This clonotype was seen ten or more times. V gene TRBV6-6 combines with J gene TRBJ2-3; the D is unclear. Germline V gene lookup returns CDR1 MNHNY and CDR2 SVGAGI (reference sequence). The CDR3 covers 11 residues. The V gene lost 5 bases and the J gene lost 4 bases, with 4 bases spanning the gap. CDR3: CASSTSDTQYF. CDR3 nucleotides: TGTGCCAGCAGTACCTCAGATACGCAGTATTTT.

This clonotype was counted only a few times. The gene calls are TRBV7-9 and TRBJ1-4, with D uncertain. The CDR3 is 14 residues long. The germline CDR1 and CDR2 sequences are SEHNR and FQNEAQ (reference sequence). V lost 6 bases and J lost 1, with 9 bases in between. The CDR3 nucleotides read TGTGCCAGCAGTTCCGGGGAAACTAATGAAAAACTGTTTTTT. As protein: CASSSGETNEKLFF. Complete variable domain (other parts from reference TRBV7-9 and TRBJ1-4): DTGVSQNPRHKITKRGQNVTFRCDPISEHNRLYWYRQTLGQGPEFLTYFQNEAQLEKSRLLSDRFSAERPKGSFSTLEIQRTEQGDSAMYLCASSSGETNEKLFFGSGTQLSVL.

This clonotype was observed at least ten times. The chain's CDR3 is CASSQDGSNQPQHF. CDR3 in DNA: TGTGCCAGCAGCCAAGATGGTAGCAATCAGCCCCAGCATTTT. V gene TRBV4-2 combines with J gene TRBJ1-5; D not certain. Trimming removed 0 bases from V and 0 bases from J, with 3 bases in between. This CDR3 is 14 amino acids long. Germline assignment: CDR1 LGHNA and CDR2 YNFKEQ.

This chain uses TRBV19 with TRBJ2-3, with D tentatively TRBD1 (5 bases). The CDR3 has 14 amino acids. Germline CDR1 is LNHDA and CDR2 is SQIVND (reference sequence). The germline V and J ends were trimmed by 2 bases and 6 bases, with 12 bases remaining between them. CDR3 amino acids: CASSINQGEDTQYF. In DNA, the CDR3 is TGTGCCAGTAGTATAAACCAGGGTGAGGATACGCAGTATTTT.

CDR3 nucleotide sequence: TGTGCCTGGATGGGACAGGGACTTGGAGCTTTCTTT. As protein: CAWMGQGLGAFF. V gene TRBV30 combines with J gene TRBJ1-1, with 9 bases fitting TRBD1. The CDR3 runs 12 residues. V gave up 4 bases and J gave up 10 bases; unmatched junction bases: 7. Looked up from germline, CDR1 is GTSNPN and CDR2 is SVGIG (reference sequence).

This clonotype was observed a handful of times. The J gene is TRBJ1-2, the V gene TRBV7-2, with TRBD1 as a possible D gene (5 bases). The germline V and J ends were trimmed by 0 bases and 6 bases, with 14 bases remaining between them. The CDR3 contains 15 residues. Germline V gene sequence: CDR1 SGHTA, CDR2 FQGNSA. CDR3 loop: CASSLAGRAVHGYTF. As DNA, the CDR3 is TGTGCCAGCAGCTTAGCGGGCAGGGCTGTACATGGCTACACCTTC.

The V gene is TRBV12-3 or TRBV12-4, the J gene TRBJ1-2; 7 bases are a match to TRBD1. V lost 5 bases and J lost 4; bases outside the gene matches: 7. The CDR3 has 14 residues. This chain's CDR3 is CASSPGQTLYGYTF. The DNA for the CDR3 is TGTGCCAGCAGTCCGGGACAGACACTCTATGGCTACACCTTC.